These 19 T cell receptor beta chains share one sample of origin, sequenced in a study of blood T cell repertoires in COVID-19. Data came from immunoSEQ multiplex PCR; TCRdb stores just in-frame clones and leaves some out. The data contain under 250,000 clones, roughly 91% of them seen just once; the ten biggest clones take up roughly 4%. Sequencing input: PBMCs or T cells enriched from blood (not recorded which). All receptors derive from a woman aged 30 to 39 with acute COVID-19.

The rearrangement joins TRBV6-1 to TRBJ1-3; D possibly corresponds to TRBD1 (5 bases). The CDR3 loop spans 16 amino acids. From germline, CDR1 is MNHNS and CDR2 SASEGT. V was clipped by 4 bases and J by 0 bases, with 13 bases between them. The CDR3 region is CASSAPGLSSGNTIYF. The CDR3 DNA sequence: TGTGCCAGCAGTGCTCCGGGACTGAGCTCTGGAAACACCATATATTTT.

J is TRBJ2-7 and V is TRBV10-3, with 8 bases that match TRBD2. This CDR3 is 14 amino acids long. The V gene end was trimmed by 6 bases and the J gene end by 0 bases; junction bases not matched to a gene: 4. The germline CDR1 and CDR2 sequences are ENHRY and SYGVKD. CDR3 region: CAISPGLGSYEQYF. CDR3 DNA: TGTGCCATCAGCCCGGGACTAGGCTCCTACGAGCAGTACTTC.

The genes are TRBV7-9 and TRBJ2-2; D is possibly TRBD1 (5 bases). The V gene's germline CDR1 is SEHNR and CDR2 FQNEAQ (reference sequence). V lost 3 bases to trimming and J lost 7 bases, with 12 bases between them. The length of the CDR3 is 14 residues. The CDR3 nucleotides are TGTGCCAGCAGCTTTCACCCAAGGGGCGGGGAGCTGTTTTTT. Amino acids: CASSFHPRGGELFF.

The CDR3 DNA is TGTGCCAGCGAGCTTAGGGCGGGGGGGAGCCTAGCAGACTACACCTTC. Translation: CASELRAGGSLADYTF. The chain is built from TRBV7-8 and TRBJ1-2; D may be TRBD1 (5 bases). V shed 8 bases and J shed 10 bases, with 29 bases lying between them. Germline V gives CDR1 SGHVS, CDR2 FQNEAQ. This CDR3 has 16 amino acids. Together with reference TRBV7-8 and TRBJ1-2, the CDR3 gives the full variable domain: GAGVSQSPRYKVAKRGQDVALRCDPISGHVSLFWYQQALGQGPEFLTYFQNEAQLDKSGLPSDRFFAERPEGSVSTLKIQRTQQEDSAVYLCASELRAGGSLADYTFGSGTRLTVV.

The gene calls are TRBV27 and TRBJ2-1; D ambiguous. This CDR3 has 15 residues. V gave up 3 bases and J gave up 7 bases, with 16 bases separating them. Germline assignment: CDR1 MNHEY and CDR2 SMNVEV (reference sequence). CDR3 coding DNA: TGTGCCAGCAGTTTTGGTCCTCATTTGGCAAATGAGCAGTTCTTC. It translates to CASSFGPHLANEQFF.

The chain carries TRBV11-2 and TRBJ1-1; D is undetermined. The CDR3 is 14 amino acids. CDR1 and CDR2 (germline): SGHAT, FQNNGV. Trimming took off 6 bases at V and 5 bases at J, with 16 bases between the two ends. The CDR3 DNA sequence: TGTGCCAGCAGTCTCTTAGAGGTGGGTACTGAAGCTTTCTTT. This codes for CASSLLEVGTEAFF. Together with reference TRBV11-2 and TRBJ1-1, the CDR3 gives the full variable domain: EAGVAQSPRYKIIEKRQSVAFWCNPISGHATLYWYQQILGQGPKLLIQFQNNGVVDDSQLPKDRFSAERLKGVDSTLKIQPAKLEDSAVYLCASSLLEVGTEAFFGQGTRLTVV.

The chain uses TRBV13 and TRBJ2-1, with 9 bases matching TRBD2. The V gene's germline CDR1 is PRHDT and CDR2 FYEKMQ (reference sequence). The J segment lost 5 bases and the V segment lost 7 bases, leaving 9 bases of the junction unmatched. The CDR3 extends over 15 amino acids. CDR3 sequence (DNA): TGTGCCAGCACCCCTGGCCTAGCGGGGAACAATGAGCAGTTCTTC. Protein: CASTPGLAGNNEQFF.

This clone was seen a few times. The V gene is TRBV15, the J gene TRBJ2-2; 10 bases are shared with TRBD2. CDR1 is LNHNV, CDR2 YYDKDF, per germline (reference sequence). The CDR3 has 18 residues. The trim removed 0 bases at V and 9 bases at J, leaving 13 bases unmatched. CDR3 sequence: CATSRDRGSGGFSRELFF. Written as DNA, the CDR3 is TGTGCCACCAGCAGAGATCGGGGTAGCGGGGGGTTTTCTAGGGAGCTGTTTTTT.

The rearrangement uses TRBV15 and TRBJ2-5; D is unclear. The CDR3 runs to 14 residues. Trimming took 2 bases from V and 2 from J, leaving 9 bases between them. Germline CDR1 is LNHNV and CDR2 is YYDKDF (reference sequence). The CDR3 coding sequence is TGTGCCACCAGCAGATCGACATCACAAGAGACCCAGTACTTC. Amino acid sequence: CATSRSTSQETQYF.

This clone was counted a few times. The CDR3 coding sequence is TGTGCCAGCAGCATCCTGACAGGAACCTACGAGCAGTACTTC. Its protein product is CASSILTGTYEQYF. The chain links TRBV5-6 to TRBJ2-7; D may be TRBD1 (6 bases). V lost 4 bases to trimming and J lost 2 bases, with 13 bases between them. The germline V gene encodes CDR1 SGHDT and CDR2 YYEEEE. The CDR3 has 14 amino acids.

J is TRBJ2-1 and V is TRBV5-6; 7 nucleotides line up with TRBD2. Looked up from germline, CDR1 is SGHDT and CDR2 is YYEEEE. V lost 2 bases and J lost 9; bases outside the gene matches: 8. The CDR3 runs 14 residues. The DNA of the CDR3 is TGTGCCAGCAGCTTCGGCGGGGGTTCCGGTGAGCAGTTCTTC. Its translation is CASSFGGGSGEQFF.

CDR3 loop: CASRSTGRWAGELFF. CDR3 coding DNA: TGTGCCAGTAGATCGACAGGACGCTGGGCCGGGGAGCTGTTTTTT. The rearrangement uses TRBV19 and TRBJ2-2, with D maybe TRBD1 (6 bases). V was clipped by 6 bases and J by 6 bases, with 17 bases between them. In germline, CDR1 is LNHDA, CDR2 SQIVND (reference sequence). The CDR3 extends over 15 amino acids.

The rearrangement uses TRBV4-1 and TRBJ1-1; 8 bases line up with TRBD1. V trimming: 2 bases; J trimming: 1 base; junction bases outside the gene matches: 3. Looked up from germline, CDR1 is MGHRA and CDR2 is YSYEKL. The CDR3 spans 15 residues. CDR3 nucleotide sequence: TGCGCCAGCAGCCAACAAGACAGGGGGAACACTGAAGCTTTCTTT. Its translation: CASSQQDRGNTEAFF.

The chain uses TRBV2 and TRBJ1-5, with D maybe TRBD1 (5 bases). The V gene's germline CDR1 is SNHLY and CDR2 FYNNEI. This CDR3 comprises 17 residues. V shed 7 bases and J shed 5 bases, with 24 bases lying between them. CDR3 protein: CASKGLVGRVVDQPQHF. CDR3 DNA: TGTGCCAGCAAAGGGCTTGTGGGCAGGGTGGTGGATCAGCCCCAGCATTTT.

This sequence joins TRBV18 and TRBJ1-2; no clear D gene. This CDR3 is built from 13 residues. Germline values: CDR1 KGHSH, CDR2 LQKENI. The V and J ends lost 2 bases and 2 bases respectively, with 6 bases between them. CDR3 region: CASSPSENYGYTF. The CDR3 coding sequence is TGTGCCAGCTCACCATCCGAGAACTATGGCTACACCTTC.

The J gene is TRBJ2-1, the V gene TRBV25-1; 12 bases align to TRBD2. CDR1 and CDR2 from the germline V gene are MGHDK and SYGVNS. Losses at the gene ends were 6 bases for V and 4 bases for J; bases not matched to a gene: 1. The CDR3 loop spans 14 amino acids. The CDR3 region has the DNA TGTGCCAGCAGAGGACTAGCGGGGTACAATGAGCAGTTCTTC. It is translated as CASRGLAGYNEQFF. The full variable domain, completed using reference TRBV25-1 and TRBJ2-1, is EADIYQTPRYLVIGTGKKITLECSQTMGHDKMYWYQQDPGMELHLIHYSYGVNSTEKGDLSSESTVSRIRTEHFPLTLESARPSHTSQYLCASRGLAGYNEQFFGPGTRLTVL.

This chain joins TRBV2 and TRBJ1-6, with D unresolved. The CDR3 has 13 residues. Germline CDR1 reads SNHLY; CDR2 reads FYNNEI. The ends were cut back, 6 bases at V and 7 bases at J, with 10 bases in the middle. The CDR3, as DNA: TGTGCCAGCAGCAGGCAGTTCAATTCACCCCTCCACTTT. Translated: CASSRQFNSPLHF.

The chain employs TRBV19 and TRBJ2-1, with 9 bases aligning to TRBD1. This CDR3 is built from 17 residues. The junction had 11 bases not matched to a gene; V was cut back by 5 bases and J by 3 bases. Germline V lookup: CDR1 LNHDA, CDR2 SQIVND (reference sequence). The CDR3 here is CASSPSEGTGNYNEQFF. CDR3 nucleotides: TGTGCCAGTAGTCCCTCTGAAGGGACAGGGAACTACAATGAGCAGTTCTTC. The entire variable domain, with the rest obtained from reference TRBV19 and TRBJ2-1, is as follows: DGGITQSPKYLFRKEGQNVTLSCEQNLNHDAMYWYRQDPGQGLRLIYYSQIVNDFQKGDIAEGYSVSREKKESFPLTVTSAQKNPTAFYLCASSPSEGTGNYNEQFFGPGTRLTVL.

The gene calls are TRBV3-1 (or the pseudogene TRBV3-2) and TRBJ2-3, with 13 bases lining up with TRBD2. Losses at the gene ends were 2 bases for V and 3 bases for J; bases not matched to a gene: 5. The CDR3 length is 17 residues. CDR1 and CDR2 (germline): LGHDT, YNNKEL (reference sequence). As DNA, the CDR3 is TGTGCCAGCAGCCAAAGACTAGCGGGGGGTGCAACAGATACGCAGTATTTT. It codes for CASSQRLAGGATDTQYF.